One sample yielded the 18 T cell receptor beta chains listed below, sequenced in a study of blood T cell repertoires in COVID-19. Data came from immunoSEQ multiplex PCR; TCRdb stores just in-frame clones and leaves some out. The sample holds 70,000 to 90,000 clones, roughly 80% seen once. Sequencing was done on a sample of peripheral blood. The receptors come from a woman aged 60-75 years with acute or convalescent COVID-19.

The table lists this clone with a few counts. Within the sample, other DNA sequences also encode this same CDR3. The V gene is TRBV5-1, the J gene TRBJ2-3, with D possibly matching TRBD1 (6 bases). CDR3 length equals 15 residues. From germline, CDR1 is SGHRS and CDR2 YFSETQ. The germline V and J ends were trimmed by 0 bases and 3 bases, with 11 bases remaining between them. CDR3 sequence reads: CASSLARGRTDTQYF. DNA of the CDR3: TGCGCCAGCAGCTTGGCCAGGGGTAGGACAGATACGCAGTATTTT.

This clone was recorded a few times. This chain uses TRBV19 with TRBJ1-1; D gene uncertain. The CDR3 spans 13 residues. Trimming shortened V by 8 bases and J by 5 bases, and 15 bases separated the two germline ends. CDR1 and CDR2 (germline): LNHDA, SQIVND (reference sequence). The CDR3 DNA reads TGTGCCAGTTCGCCCGGGAGAGAAACTGAAGCTTTCTTT. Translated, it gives CASSPGRETEAFF. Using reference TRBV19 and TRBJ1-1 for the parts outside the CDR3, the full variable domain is DGGITQSPKYLFRKEGQNVTLSCEQNLNHDAMYWYRQDPGQGLRLIYYSQIVNDFQKGDIAEGYSVSREKKESFPLTVTSAQKNPTAFYLCASSPGRETEAFFGQGTRLTVV.

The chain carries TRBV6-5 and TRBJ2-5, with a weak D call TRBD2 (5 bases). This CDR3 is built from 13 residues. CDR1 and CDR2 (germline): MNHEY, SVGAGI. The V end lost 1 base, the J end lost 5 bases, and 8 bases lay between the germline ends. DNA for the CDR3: TGTGCCAGCAGTTACTTCGGGGTGGAGACCCAGTACTTC. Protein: CASSYFGVETQYF.

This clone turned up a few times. CDR3 bases: TGCGCCAGCAGCCAAGATAGCAGGGACTATGGCTACACCTTC. This gives the protein CASSQDSRDYGYTF. V and J are TRBV4-1 and TRBJ1-2, with a possible D match to TRBD1 (5 bases). Germline V lookup: CDR1 MGHRA, CDR2 YSYEKL. V was pared by 0 bases and J by 3 bases, with 8 bases between. The CDR3 has 14 residues.

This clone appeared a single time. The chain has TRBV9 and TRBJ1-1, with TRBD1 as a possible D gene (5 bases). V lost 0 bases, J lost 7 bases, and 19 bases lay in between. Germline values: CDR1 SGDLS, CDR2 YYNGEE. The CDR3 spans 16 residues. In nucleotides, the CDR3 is TGTGCCAGCAGCGTAGACCCCATTTGGGGCCAGATTGAAGCTTTCTTT. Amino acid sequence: CASSVDPIWGQIEAFF.

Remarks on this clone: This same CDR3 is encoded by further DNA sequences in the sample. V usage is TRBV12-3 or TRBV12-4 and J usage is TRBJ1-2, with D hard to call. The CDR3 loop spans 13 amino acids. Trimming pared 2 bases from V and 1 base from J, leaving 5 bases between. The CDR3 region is CASSLTDNYGYTF. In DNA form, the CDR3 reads TGTGCCAGCAGTTTAACAGATAACTATGGCTACACCTTC.

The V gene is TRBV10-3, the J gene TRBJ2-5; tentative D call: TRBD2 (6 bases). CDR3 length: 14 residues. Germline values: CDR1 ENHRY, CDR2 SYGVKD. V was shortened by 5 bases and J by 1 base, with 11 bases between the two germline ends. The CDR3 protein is CAISPRDSQETQYF. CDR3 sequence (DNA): TGTGCCATCAGTCCCCGGGACTCCCAAGAGACCCAGTACTTC.

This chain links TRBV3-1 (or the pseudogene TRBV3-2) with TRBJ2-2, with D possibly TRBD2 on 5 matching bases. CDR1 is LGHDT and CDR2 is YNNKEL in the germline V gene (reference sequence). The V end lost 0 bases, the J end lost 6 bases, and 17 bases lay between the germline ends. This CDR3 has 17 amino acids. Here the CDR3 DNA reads TGTGCCAGCAGCCAAGAAGGGCCGGGGTCCGGTCCCGGGGAGCTGTTTTTT. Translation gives CASSQEGPGSGPGELFF.

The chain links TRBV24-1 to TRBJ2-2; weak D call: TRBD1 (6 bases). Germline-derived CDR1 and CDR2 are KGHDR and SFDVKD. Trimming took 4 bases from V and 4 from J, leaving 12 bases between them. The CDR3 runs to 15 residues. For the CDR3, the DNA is TGTGCCACCAGTGACCCAGACAGGCCCACCGGGGAGCTGTTTTTT. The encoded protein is CATSDPDRPTGELFF.

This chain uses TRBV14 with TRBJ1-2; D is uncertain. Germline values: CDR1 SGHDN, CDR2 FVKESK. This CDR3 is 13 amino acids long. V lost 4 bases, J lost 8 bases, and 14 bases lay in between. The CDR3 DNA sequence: TGTGCCAGCAGCCTTTTTTCCGGGTCCGGCTACACCTTC. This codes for CASSLFSGSGYTF.

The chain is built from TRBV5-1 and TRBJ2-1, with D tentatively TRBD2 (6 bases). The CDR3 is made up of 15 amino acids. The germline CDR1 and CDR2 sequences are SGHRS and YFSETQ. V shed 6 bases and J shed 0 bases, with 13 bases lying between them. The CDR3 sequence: CASKRVLSSYNEQFF. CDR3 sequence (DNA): TGCGCCAGCAAGCGGGTGCTATCCTCCTACAATGAGCAGTTCTTC.

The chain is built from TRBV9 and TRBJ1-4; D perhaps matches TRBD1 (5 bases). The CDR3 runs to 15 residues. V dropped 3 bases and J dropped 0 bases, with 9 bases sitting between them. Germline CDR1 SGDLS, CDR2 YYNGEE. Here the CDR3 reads CASSADRPTNEKLFF. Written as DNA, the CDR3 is TGTGCCAGCAGCGCCGACAGACCAACTAATGAAAAACTGTTTTTT.

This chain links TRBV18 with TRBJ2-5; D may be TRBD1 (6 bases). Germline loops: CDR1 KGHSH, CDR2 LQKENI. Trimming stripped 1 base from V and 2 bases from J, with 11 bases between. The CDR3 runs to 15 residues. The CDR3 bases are TGTGCCAGCTCACCACTCTTGGACAGTCAAGAGACCCAGTACTTC. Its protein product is CASSPLLDSQETQYF.

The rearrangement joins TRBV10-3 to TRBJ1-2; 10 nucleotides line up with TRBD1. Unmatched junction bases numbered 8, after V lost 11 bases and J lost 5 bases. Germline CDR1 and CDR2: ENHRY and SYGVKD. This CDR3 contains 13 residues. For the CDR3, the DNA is TGTGCCCTTGCGGGGGGACAGGGGTATGGCTACACCTTC. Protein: CALAGGQGYGYTF.

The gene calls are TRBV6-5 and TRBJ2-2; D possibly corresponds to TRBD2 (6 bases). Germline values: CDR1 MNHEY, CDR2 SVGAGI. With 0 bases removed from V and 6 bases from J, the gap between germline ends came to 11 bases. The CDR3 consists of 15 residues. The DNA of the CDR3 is TGTGCCAGCAGTTACTCGACCGGGGGAGCCGGGGAGCTGTTTTTT. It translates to CASSYSTGGAGELFF.

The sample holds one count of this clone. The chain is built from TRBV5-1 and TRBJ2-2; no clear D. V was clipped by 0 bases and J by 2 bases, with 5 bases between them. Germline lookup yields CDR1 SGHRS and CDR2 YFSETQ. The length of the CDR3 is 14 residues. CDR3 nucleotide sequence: TGCGCCAGCAGCTTGGGTTTAAACACCGGGGAGCTGTTTTTT. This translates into CASSLGLNTGELFF.

CDR3 protein: CATSDSQRGGIDEQYF. The CDR3 DNA follows: TGTGCCACCAGTGATTCCCAGAGAGGGGGTATCGACGAGCAGTACTTC. This sequence joins TRBV24-1 and TRBJ2-7, with D tentatively TRBD1 (6 bases). The CDR3 has 16 residues. CDR1 is KGHDR and CDR2 is SFDVKD in the germline V gene. V was shortened by 2 bases and J by 5 bases, with 18 bases between the two germline ends.

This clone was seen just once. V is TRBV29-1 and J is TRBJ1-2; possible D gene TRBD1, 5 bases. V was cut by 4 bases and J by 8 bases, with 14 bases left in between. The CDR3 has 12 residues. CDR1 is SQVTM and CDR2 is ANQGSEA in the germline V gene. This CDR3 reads CSVGEQGTGYTF. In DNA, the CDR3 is TGCAGCGTTGGAGAGCAGGGAACGGGCTACACCTTC.